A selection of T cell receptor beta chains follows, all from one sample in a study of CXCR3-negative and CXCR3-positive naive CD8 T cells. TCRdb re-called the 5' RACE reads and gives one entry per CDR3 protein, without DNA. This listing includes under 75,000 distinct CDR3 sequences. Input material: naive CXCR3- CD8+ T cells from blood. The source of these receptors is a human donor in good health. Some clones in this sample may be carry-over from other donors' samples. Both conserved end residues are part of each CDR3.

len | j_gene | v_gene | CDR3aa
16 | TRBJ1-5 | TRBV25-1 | CASSEDQGGGNQPQHF
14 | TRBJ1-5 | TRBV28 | CASSFRTVNQPQHF
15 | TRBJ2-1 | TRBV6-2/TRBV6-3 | CASSTGTSTPDEQFF
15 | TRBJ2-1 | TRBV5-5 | CASSLAARGPNEQFF
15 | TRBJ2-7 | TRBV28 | CASSLGGGIIDEQYF
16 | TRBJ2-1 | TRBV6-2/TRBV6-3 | CASSPIRESSYNEQFF
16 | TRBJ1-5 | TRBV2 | CASKGRWGSGDQPQHF
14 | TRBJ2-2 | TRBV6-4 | CASSVAATAGELFF
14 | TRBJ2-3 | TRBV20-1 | CSAPTLTSFGTQYF
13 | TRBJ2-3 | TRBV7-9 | CASRDGSTDTQYF
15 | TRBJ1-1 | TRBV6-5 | CASSYHRDRSTEAFF
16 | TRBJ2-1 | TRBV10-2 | CASRDPYQQTYNEQFF
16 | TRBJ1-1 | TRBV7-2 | CASSLVAPGGNTEAFF
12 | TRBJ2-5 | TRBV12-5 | CASLGYEETQYF
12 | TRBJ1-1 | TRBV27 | CASSLLGAEAFF
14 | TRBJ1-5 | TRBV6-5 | CASSYRGYRQPQHF
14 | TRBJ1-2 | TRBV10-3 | CAISESGQGDYYTF
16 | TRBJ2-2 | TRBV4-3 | CASSQDLLSGAGELFF
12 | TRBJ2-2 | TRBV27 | CASSQWTGELFF
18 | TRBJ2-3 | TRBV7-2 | CASSHPTKREASTDTQYF
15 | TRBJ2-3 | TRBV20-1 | CSAGLSGIVTDTQYF
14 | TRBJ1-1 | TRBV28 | CASSFPGEGTEAFF
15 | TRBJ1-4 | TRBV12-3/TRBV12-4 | CASSLAGFANEKLFF
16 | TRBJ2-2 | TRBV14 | CASSLSTGVNTGELFF
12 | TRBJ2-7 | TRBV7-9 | CASSADSREQYF
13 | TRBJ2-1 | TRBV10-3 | CAIVASGGNEQFF
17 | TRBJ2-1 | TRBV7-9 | CASIPPGGDGEGNEQFF
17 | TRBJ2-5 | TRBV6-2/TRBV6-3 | CASKKVLPGVPKGTQYF
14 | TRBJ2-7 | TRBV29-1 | CSVHTSGGSYEQYF
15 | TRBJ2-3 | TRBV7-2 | CASSLVLVGTDTQYF
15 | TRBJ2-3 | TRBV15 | CATSRVGVAGDTQYF
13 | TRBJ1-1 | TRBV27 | CASRGAMNTEAFF
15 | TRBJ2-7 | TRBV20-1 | CSARALAGEPYEQYF
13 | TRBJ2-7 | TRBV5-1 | CASSPDGTYEQYF
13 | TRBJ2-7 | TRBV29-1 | CSVGLVGSYEQYF
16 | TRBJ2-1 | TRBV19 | CASSIVAGLAYNEQFF